In its sample, the clone carrying this TCR beta chain was seen many times. RNA transcripts yielded amplified TCR beta CDR3 regions. The workflow started with a first-round RT-PCR run with HTBI primers and then moved on to a second-round multiplex PCR. One entry per CDR3 protein, called by TCRdb with MiXCR from the multiplex PCR reads. The table lists hundreds of thousands of distinct CDR3 sequences, under 50% of them singletons, with 3% to 4% in the top ten. The entry originates in a study of Graves' ophthalmopathy and Graves' hyperthyroidism. The CDR3 consists of 13 residues. CDR1 is MGHDK and CDR2 is SYGVNS in the germline V gene. J gave up 5 bases and V 5 bases, and 4 bases lay outside the gene matches.

This clonotype originated in an adult man with Graves' ophthalmopathy. The chain employs TRBV25-1 and TRBJ2-5; TRBD1 matches at 8 bases. Sequenced sample: peripheral blood. CDR3 in amino acids: CASSPDRDETQYF. In DNA form, the CDR3 reads TGTGCCAGCAGTCCGGACAGGGACGAGACCCAGTACTTC.